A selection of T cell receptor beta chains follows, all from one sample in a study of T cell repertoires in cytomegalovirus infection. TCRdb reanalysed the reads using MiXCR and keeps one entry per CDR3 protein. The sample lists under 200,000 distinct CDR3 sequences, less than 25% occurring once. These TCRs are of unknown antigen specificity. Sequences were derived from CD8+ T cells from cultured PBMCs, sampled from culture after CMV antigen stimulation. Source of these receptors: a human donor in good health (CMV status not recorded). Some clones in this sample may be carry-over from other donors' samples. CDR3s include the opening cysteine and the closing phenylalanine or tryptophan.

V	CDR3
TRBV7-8	CASSLRVVADGGTREPQHF
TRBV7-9	CASSLAGGQLNEQFF
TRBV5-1	CASSLVERPPYEQYF
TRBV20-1	CSARSTAISYNEQFF
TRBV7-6	CASSLRRGGRKTNEKLFF
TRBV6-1	CASIQKTGPRELFF
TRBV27	CASSLSAYNVLTF
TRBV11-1	CASSPLGPGGFNEQFF
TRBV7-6	CATGPLISNEQYF
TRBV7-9	CAIPRGNHRGLSYNEQFF
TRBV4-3	CASSSGTGRLSTEAFF
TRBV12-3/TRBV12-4	CASLSGEETQYF
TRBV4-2	CASSQDRQGNTGELFF
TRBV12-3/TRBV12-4	CASRQHLGLGVEQYF
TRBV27	CASSPRGGRETQYF
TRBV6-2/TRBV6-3	CASSYSIWEETQYF
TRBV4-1	CASSQAPRLDEQYF
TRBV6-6	CASSPYFGSNEQYF
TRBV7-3	CASSFAGGLAYEQYF
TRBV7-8	CASSLEGTGNQPQHF
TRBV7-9	CASSHGQAGTEAFF
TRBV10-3	CAIRTSGDSTDTQYF
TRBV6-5	CASSFSGNTEAFF
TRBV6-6	CASSPPGLVSYNEQFF
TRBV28	CASRNGLNIQYF
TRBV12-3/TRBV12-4	CASSLVGRGQVVNQPQHF
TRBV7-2	CASSFSYEQYF
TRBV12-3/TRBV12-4	CASTVTGNNSPLHF
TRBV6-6	CASSSRVRQETQYF